The rows below give T cell receptor beta chains drawn from one sample of a study of control samples from healthy donors and cancer patients. Profiling relied on immunoSEQ multiplex PCR, and the TCRdb table lists in-frame clones only, not all of them. The data show some 120,000 clones, with approximately 92% seen just once and about 1.1% held by the top ten. Sequencing was done on a sample of PBMCs. These receptors were obtained from a woman in her 50s with colorectal cancer. The CDR3 runs from the conserved cysteine through the conserved F or W. D genes are given only for firm matches. Clone size, where shown, is once, few, many, or a class for clones that have expanded.

TRBD1,TRBV29-1,.,TRBJ2-5,CSAGQEQETQYF,TGCAGCGCAGGACAGGAACAAGAGACCCAGTACTTC
TRBD2,TRBV7-2,.,TRBJ2-1,CASSDETSGRNEQFF,TGTGCCAGCAGCGATGAGACTAGCGGGAGGAATGAGCAGTTCTTC
.,TRBV7-8,.,TRBJ2-7,CASSKSPVGVLYEQYF,TGTGCCAGCAGCAAGTCCCCCGTGGGGGTACTGTACGAGCAGTACTTC
TRBD1,TRBV5-4,.,TRBJ2-7,CASSSDRAYEQYF,TGTGCCAGCAGCTCGGACAGGGCCTACGAGCAGTACTTC
.,TRBV13,.,TRBJ1-4,CASSLGSGAPTNEKLFF,TGTGCCAGCAGCTTAGGGTCAGGGGCCCCAACTAATGAAAAACTGTTTTTT
.,TRBV5-1,.,TRBJ2-2,CASSLASFSTGELFF,TGCGCCAGCAGCTTGGCGAGCTTCAGCACCGGGGAGCTGTTTTTT
.,TRBV7-2,few,TRBJ2-2,CASSFRGFTGELFF,TGTGCCAGCAGCTTCAGGGGATTCACCGGGGAGCTGTTTTTT
TRBD2,TRBV3-1/TRBV3-2,once,TRBJ2-5,CASSLTSGQETQYF,TGTGCCAGCAGTTTGACTAGCGGACAAGAGACCCAGTACTTC
TRBD2,TRBV5-1,.,TRBJ2-7,CASSREGPGSGSIREQYF,TGCGCCAGCAGCCGGGAGGGCCCCGGTAGCGGGAGTATTCGCGAGCAGTACTTC
.,TRBV4-2,.,TRBJ1-3,CASSQDGPADNRNTIYF,TGTGCCAGCAGCCAAGATGGTCCAGCCGACAACAGAAACACCATATATTTT
TRBD1,TRBV30,.,TRBJ1-4,CAWRPGTANEKLFF,TGTGCCTGGAGACCCGGGACAGCTAATGAAAAACTGTTTTTT
.,TRBV18,.,TRBJ2-2,CASSPGPGELFF,TGTGCCAGCTCACCGGGCCCCGGGGAGCTGTTTTTT
.,TRBV11-2,.,TRBJ1-1,CASSPGLLPEAFF,TGTGCCAGCAGCCCCGGACTTCTCCCTGAAGCTTTCTTT
.,TRBV2,.,TRBJ2-6,CATAAAFGANVLTF,TGTGCCACCGCCGCTGCCTTTGGCGCCAACGTCCTGACTTTC
.,TRBV6-6,.,TRBJ2-1,CASSYDSGYNEQFF,TGTGCCAGCAGTTACGATAGCGGTTACAATGAGCAGTTCTTC
.,TRBV28,.,TRBJ2-2,CASDSNTNTGELFF,TGTGCCAGTGACAGTAATACGAACACCGGGGAGCTGTTTTTT
TRBD1,TRBV2,.,TRBJ1-6,CASTPSLGTGSTPLHF,TGTGCCAGCACTCCATCCTTGGGGACAGGGTCGACACCCCTCCACTTT
.,TRBV3-1/TRBV3-2,.,TRBJ2-5,CASSQPDDQETQYF,TGTGCCAGCAGCCAACCGGACGACCAAGAGACCCAGTACTTC
TRBD1,TRBV5-1,.,TRBJ1-2,CASSFGDRGRLNYGYTF,TGCGCCAGCAGCTTTGGTGACAGGGGGCGGTTAAACTATGGCTACACCTTC
TRBD1,TRBV7-9,.,TRBJ1-1,CASSPFTGATEAFF,TGTGCCAGCAGCCCGTTCACAGGGGCCACTGAAGCTTTCTTT
TRBD2,TRBV27,.,TRBJ2-1,CASSPGLAGRFSYNEQFF,TGTGCCAGCAGTCCGGGACTAGCGGGGAGGTTCTCCTACAATGAGCAGTTCTTC
TRBD1,TRBV14,.,TRBJ2-4,CASSQGWQGADIQYF,TGTGCCAGCAGCCAAGGTTGGCAGGGGGCTGACATTCAGTACTTC
TRBD2,TRBV5-1,.,TRBJ2-5,CASSFGLAGDETQYF,TGCGCCAGCAGCTTCGGACTAGCGGGAGACGAGACCCAGTACTTC
TRBD2,TRBV7-3,.,TRBJ2-1,CASSSLAETNEQFF,TGTGCCAGCAGCTCACTAGCGGAAACTAATGAGCAGTTCTTC
.,TRBV14,.,TRBJ1-3,CASGQNNGNTIYF,TGTGCCAGTGGTCAGAACAATGGAAACACCATATATTTT
.,TRBV12-3/TRBV12-4,.,TRBJ1-6,CASSLSAGAPLHF,TGTGCCAGCAGTTTATCTGCGGGAGCACCCCTCCACTTT
TRBD2,TRBV10-3,.,TRBJ2-1,CAISYSTGGLAVNGEQFF,TGTGCCATCAGTTATTCCACAGGGGGACTAGCGGTTAATGGTGAGCAGTTCTTC
TRBD1,TRBV27,.,TRBJ2-5,CASSPDPPGTGVWGQETQYF,TGTGCCAGCAGTCCAGACCCCCCCGGGACAGGGGTTTGGGGTCAAGAGACCCAGTACTTC
.,TRBV3-1/TRBV3-2,.,TRBJ2-7,CASSLRLGRGLTSYEQYF,TGTGCCAGCAGCCTGAGGCTTGGTAGAGGGTTAACCTCCTACGAGCAGTACTTC
.,TRBV27,.,TRBJ2-7,CASSSTFYYEQYF,TGTGCCAGCAGTTCGACTTTCTACTACGAGCAGTACTTC
.,TRBV2,.,TRBJ2-3,CASSAQGLDTDTQYF,TGTGCCAGCAGTGCACAGGGTTTGGACACAGATACGCAGTATTTT